This TCR beta chain comes out of a study of blood T cell repertoires in COVID-19 (dated by TCRdb to between 2020 and 2021). About the study as a whole: The collaborator samples originated in the United States, Italy and Spain and spanned the acute and convalescent phases of COVID-19. Nearly every sample came with metadata listing a de-identified subject ID, COVID-19 status, age in years and sex. Subjects who had been exposed to COVID-19, were actively infected with it, or had recovered from it provided the deeply sampled blood TCRbeta repertoires that made up the dataset. HLA class I and class II types, where available, came from metadata supplied by the sample provider rather than from assay-based typing. The repertoires were released in a freely available public database intended as a resource for research on the immune response to SARS-CoV-2. Samples were obtained from the ongoing ImmuneRACE study (first 160 participants) and from 950 to 1,500 subjects provided by 6 global collaborators. The prospective study material was composed of cDNA or gDNA derived from T cells, B-cell-depleted T cells, or PBMCs.

Whole blood was collected in K2EDTA tubes by collaborating institutions according to the institutions' own protocols. Collaborator samples were shipped for TCRbeta analysis as frozen whole blood, isolated PBMCs, or DNA extracted from either sample type. The full study reports these points: The quantity of clinical and demographic metadata differed by source and by participant and was supplied without curation.

TCRbeta CDR3 regions were amplified from genomic DNA using the immunoSEQ Assay, a bias-controlled multiplex PCR. The published analysis was carried out like this. The number of nucleated cells in each sample was estimated from the amplification of reference gene primers within the assay. To quantify the absolute abundance of each unique TCRbeta CDR3 rearrangement, sequence reads were collapsed and filtered. For each sample, productive Simpson clonality was calculated as the square root of Simpson's diversity index across productive rearrangements. TCRdb took over this immuneACCESS table, retaining in-frame rearrangements with V and J assigned. Such tables are incomplete; in checked studies, under half of the missing clones stem from an unresolved V gene, and the remainder is unexplained. D and trimming come from the DNA, and the V and J calls and clone size come from that table. For this sample there are about 48,000 clones; 80% to 90% appear just once. The top ten constitute under 3% of the sample.

The CDR3 starts with the cysteine, ends with the phenylalanine, and has 13 residues. CDR3 DNA only is kept here, 39 bases in frame from base 1. V and J are trimmed by 6 bases and 3 bases, and the gene matches miss 5 bases of the junction. As encoded in the germline V gene, CDR1 is SNHLY while CDR2 is FYNNEI. Concerning this clone itself: Its recognized antigen is unknown. It has no much larger one-base neighbor in the sample; base qualities were not kept.

This sequence originates from a woman at least 80 years old with acute or convalescent COVID-19. Here the chain combines TRBV2 and TRBJ2-7; 7 bases in between match TRBD1. Material: peripheral blood. The base sequence is TGTGCCAGCAGGGGACAGACCTACTACGAGCAGTACTTC. This sequence encodes CASRGQTYYEQYF.